The 12 T cell receptor beta chains given below trace back to one sample, sequenced in a study of cytomegalovirus exposure and HLA in healthy donors. Primers: 60 Vbeta forward and 13 Jbeta reverse. Measured with immunoSEQ multiplex PCR; TCRdb has only the in-frame clones, and not every one. The data contain 220,000 or so clones, 78% of them singletons. The sample consisted of PBMCs. The receptors were gathered from a male donor in good health and CMV-seronegative.

V is TRBV6-5 and J is TRBJ2-5; TRBD2 might be the D (7 bases). There are 14 residues in the CDR3. Per the germline V gene, CDR1 is MNHEY and CDR2 is SVGAGI. The germline V and J ends were trimmed by 2 bases and 2 bases, with 9 bases remaining between them. The CDR3 sequence is CASSYGGAQETQYF. The CDR3, as DNA: TGTGCCAGCAGTTACGGGGGGGCACAAGAGACCCAGTACTTC.

This clone has only one observation. V and J are TRBV5-1 and TRBJ2-7, with 14 positions matching TRBD2. V was clipped by 2 bases and J by 4 bases; unmatched bases: 2. CDR3 length: 15 residues. The germline CDR1 and CDR2 sequences are SGHRS and YFSETQ. The CDR3 spells CASSFRTSGRYEQYF. As DNA, the CDR3 is TGCGCCAGCAGCTTCCGGACTAGCGGGAGGTACGAGCAGTACTTC. The full variable domain, completed using reference TRBV5-1 and TRBJ2-7, is KAGVTQTPRYLIKTRGQQVTLSCSPISGHRSVSWYQQTPGQGLQFLFEYFSETQRNKGNFPGRFSGRQFSNSRSEMNVSTLELGDSALYLCASSFRTSGRYEQYFGPGTRLTVT.

The chain employs TRBV7-7 and TRBJ2-1; 8 positions agree with TRBD1. The CDR3 extends over 15 amino acids. The germline CDR1 and CDR2 sequences are SSHAT and FNYEAQ (reference sequence). V lost 5 bases, J lost 2 bases, and 5 bases stayed unmatched. CDR3 DNA sequence: TGTGCCAGCAGCCCGACAGGGGCGGCCTACAATGAGCAGTTCTTC. It translates to CASSPTGAAYNEQFF. Filled out from reference TRBV7-7 and TRBJ2-1, the complete variable domain reads GAGVSQSPRYKVTKRGQDVTLRCDPISSHATLYWYQQALGQGPEFLTYFNYEAQPDKSGLPSDRFSAERPEGSISTLTIQRTEQRDSAMYRCASSPTGAAYNEQFFGPGTRLTVL.

This clone occurred a few times. This chain links TRBV28 with TRBJ1-1; D possibly corresponds to TRBD1 (6 bases). The germline V and J ends were trimmed by 5 bases and 3 bases, with 19 bases remaining between them. Looked up from germline, CDR1 is MDHEN and CDR2 is SYDVKM. This CDR3 contains 16 residues. The CDR3 sequence: CASSPPGLGAYTEAFF. As DNA, the CDR3 is TGTGCCAGCAGTCCTCCCGGGTTGGGGGCGTACACTGAAGCTTTCTTT. Full variable domain (outside the CDR3, taken from reference TRBV28 and TRBJ1-1): DVKVTQSSRYLVKRTGEKVFLECVQDMDHENMFWYRQDPGLGLRLIYFSYDVKMKEKGDIPEGYSVSREKKERFSLILESASTNQTSMYLCASSPPGLGAYTEAFFGQGTRLTVV.

This clone has a handful of counts. The CDR3 protein is CASSEQEKLFF. The DNA of the CDR3 is TGTGCCAGCAGTGAACAGGAAAAACTGTTTTTT. The chain combines TRBV2 with TRBJ1-4; D is ambiguous. The CDR3 covers 11 residues. Looked up from germline, CDR1 is SNHLY and CDR2 is FYNNEI. V dropped 2 bases and J dropped 8 bases, with 3 bases sitting between them.

As to this clone: This sample includes further DNA sequences coding for the same CDR3. This chain uses TRBV6-5 with TRBJ2-3; D is perhaps TRBD1 (5 bases). The CDR3 loop spans 13 amino acids. Germline V gives CDR1 MNHEY, CDR2 SVGAGI. The germline V and J ends were trimmed by 5 bases and 0 bases, with 6 bases remaining between them. DNA of the CDR3: TGTGCCAGCAGTAGGGGCAGCACAGATACGCAGTATTTT. It is translated as CASSRGSTDTQYF.

This clone was detected only a few times. CDR3 nucleotides: TGTGCCAGCAGTTTCCTCCCGGGACAGGGGGCCGAGCAGTACTTC. Its translation is CASSFLPGQGAEQYF. This chain connects TRBV27 to TRBJ2-7, with 12 bases identical to TRBD1. V trimming: 3 bases; J trimming: 6 bases; junction bases outside the gene matches: 6. The CDR3 totals 15 residues. Germline CDR1 is MNHEY and CDR2 is SMNVEV (reference sequence).

The chain is built from TRBV2 and TRBJ1-1, with D possibly matching TRBD1 (6 bases). Per the germline V gene, CDR1 is SNHLY and CDR2 is FYNNEI. The V gene lost 6 bases and the J gene lost 3 bases, with 11 bases spanning the gap. The CDR3 consists of 13 residues. CDR3 DNA sequence: TGTGCCAGCAGCCCAGGGGTATACACTGAAGCTTTCTTT. Its translation: CASSPGVYTEAFF.

The chain is built from TRBV7-9 and TRBJ2-7; TRBD1 might be the D (6 bases). Trimming removed 1 base from V and 6 bases from J, with 16 bases in between. The CDR3 sequence is 15 residues long. Germline V gene data show CDR1 as SEHNR and CDR2 as FQNEAQ (reference sequence). CDR3 sequence: CASSLVGRGPSEQYF. CDR3 sequence (DNA): TGTGCCAGCAGCTTAGTCGGCAGGGGCCCCTCCGAGCAGTACTTC.

The rearrangement links TRBV10-3 to TRBJ2-1; 10 nucleotides line up with TRBD2. Germline loops: CDR1 ENHRY, CDR2 SYGVKD. The trim removed 4 bases at V and 7 bases at J, leaving 10 bases unmatched. CDR3 length equals 16 residues. For the CDR3, the DNA is TGTGCCATCAGTGTTCGAGCGGGAGGGCCGGTTAATGAGCAGTTCTTC. Encoded protein: CAISVRAGGPVNEQFF.

V is TRBV4-1 and J is TRBJ2-3; D not certain. The CDR3 is 15 amino acids. Germline V gives CDR1 MGHRA, CDR2 YSYEKL. Between the trimmed V and J ends, which lost 3 bases and 3 bases, there was a span of 13 bases. CDR3 bases: TGCGCCAGCAGCCACCCCCCTAGTGCGACAGATACGCAGTATTTT. This sequence encodes CASSHPPSATDTQYF.

The chain links TRBV14 to TRBJ2-1; no clear D. V lost 0 bases and J 9 bases, leaving 12 bases between the germline ends. The CDR3 sequence is 14 residues long. Looked up from germline, CDR1 is SGHDN and CDR2 is FVKESK. The CDR3 sequence: CASSQDWAKPEQFF. The CDR3 DNA reads TGTGCCAGCAGCCAAGATTGGGCCAAGCCTGAGCAGTTCTTC. The whole variable domain, filled in from reference TRBV14 and TRBJ2-1, reads EAGVTQFPSHSVIEKGQTVTLRCDPISGHDNLYWYRRVMGKEIKFLLHFVKESKQDESGMPNNRFLAERTGGTYSTLKVQPAELEDSGVYFCASSQDWAKPEQFFGPGTRLTVL.